The rows below give T cell receptor beta chains drawn from one sample of a study of T cells after posttransplantation cyclophosphamide. The data were produced by immunoSEQ multiplex PCR, yet TCRdb's version contains in-frame clones alone and is incomplete. The sample lists about 25,000 clones, none appearing once, the ten largest making up 4.4%. Sample: PBMCs. The receptor set was obtained from a woman in her forties or fifties in good health, CMV-negative, and a related stem cell transplant donor. CDR3s include the opening cysteine and the closing phenylalanine or tryptophan. The order of the fields is D gene, clone size, V gene, J gene, CDR3 length, CDR3 protein, CDR3 DNA. D genes are given only for firm matches. A row's size may be missing; if present it is once, few, many or a size class.

>-|many|TRBV6-6|TRBJ1-2|15
CASSSAGSPTPRYTF
TGTGCCAGCAGTTCCGCCGGGTCTCCGACCCCAAGGTACACCTTC
>-|many|TRBV9|TRBJ2-3|16
CASSPTRTVSTDTQYF
TGTGCCAGCAGCCCAACACGGACAGTTAGCACAGATACGCAGTATTTT
>-|many|TRBV18|TRBJ2-7|14
CASSPGRASEEQYF
TGTGCCAGCTCACCAGGCAGGGCAAGCGAGGAGCAGTACTTC
>TRBD1|many|TRBV4-2|TRBJ1-2|17
CASSQDPLGTGVEGYTF
TGTGCCAGCAGCCAAGATCCCCTCGGGACAGGGGTGGAAGGCTACACCTTC
>-|many|TRBV18|TRBJ2-3|12
CASSPSTDTQYF
TGTGCCAGCTCCCCTAGCACAGATACGCAGTATTTT
>TRBD2|many|TRBV5-5|TRBJ2-2|17
CASSLEVGGPSTGELFF
TGTGCCAGCAGCTTGGAGGTGGGAGGGCCGAGCACCGGGGAGCTGTTTTTT
>-|many|TRBV25-1|TRBJ1-1|14
CASSPPRGNTEAFF
TGTGCCAGCAGTCCTCCCAGGGGGAACACTGAAGCTTTCTTT
>-|many|TRBV19|TRBJ1-1|15
CASSPRQVMDTEAFF
TGTGCCAGTAGTCCCAGACAGGTGATGGACACTGAAGCTTTCTTT
>-|many|TRBV10-3|TRBJ2-3|14
CATKGGGDPDTQYF
TGTGCCACAAAGGGGGGGGGCGACCCAGATACGCAGTATTTT
>-|many|TRBV19|TRBJ2-3|14
CASSIVRAGDTQYF
TGTGCCAGTAGTATAGTCCGGGCGGGAGATACGCAGTATTTT
>-|many|TRBV27|TRBJ2-7|18
CASSLSGFGGTSRREQYF
TGTGCCAGCAGTTTATCAGGCTTCGGAGGGACTTCGAGGAGGGAGCAGTACTTC
>-|many|TRBV7-7|TRBJ1-4|15
CASSPGLTSGEKLFF
TGTGCCAGCAGCCCCGGACTAACATCGGGTGAAAAACTGTTTTTT
>TRBD1|many|TRBV2|TRBJ1-2|15
CASSAIPQGGYGYTF
TGTGCCAGCAGTGCTATACCTCAGGGGGGCTATGGCTACACCTTC
>-|many|TRBV29-1|TRBJ2-1|14
CSVDLEGRYNEQFF
TGCAGCGTTGACTTGGAGGGCCGGTACAATGAGCAGTTCTTC
>-|many|TRBV7-9|TRBJ1-2|11
CASERYYGYTF
TGTGCCAGCGAGCGATACTATGGCTACACCTTC
>-|many|TRBV28|TRBJ2-1|13
CASTPDSYNEQFF
TGTGCCAGCACCCCGGACTCATACAATGAGCAGTTCTTC
>-|many|TRBV6-5|TRBJ1-1|16
CASSYSLGRMNTEAFF
TGTGCCAGCAGTTACTCTCTTGGCAGGATGAACACTGAAGCTTTCTTT
>TRBD1|many|TRBV5-5|TRBJ1-5|16
CASSPTDRGLNQPQHF
TGTGCCAGCAGCCCGACGGACAGGGGGCTGAATCAGCCCCAGCATTTT
>TRBD2|many|TRBV18|TRBJ2-7|15
CASSPTIAGVNEQYF
TGCGCCAGCTCACCAACAATAGCGGGAGTGAACGAGCAGTACTTC
>TRBD2|many|TRBV5-1|TRBJ2-1|15
CASGFGLAGGGEQFF
TGCGCCAGCGGCTTTGGGCTAGCGGGAGGTGGTGAGCAGTTCTTC
>TRBD1|many|TRBV7-8|TRBJ2-7|14
CASSKVTGSYEQYF
TGTGCCAGCAGCAAAGTGACAGGGTCCTACGAGCAGTACTTC
>TRBD1|many|TRBV7-3|TRBJ2-1|13
CASRDRGTNEQFF
TGTGCCAGCAGGGACAGGGGGACCAATGAGCAGTTCTTC
>TRBD2|-|TRBV5-1|TRBJ2-5|17
CASSLTGAGGSQETQYF
TGCGCCAGCAGCTTGACCGGAGCGGGAGGAAGCCAAGAGACCCAGTACTTC
>-|many|TRBV13|TRBJ2-1|15
CASSPRVAAYNEQFF
TGTGCCAGCAGCCCCCGGGTAGCAGCGTACAATGAGCAGTTCTTC
>TRBD1|many|TRBV4-3|TRBJ1-2|17
CASSQRTGTAWNYGYTF
TGCGCCAGCAGCCAAAGGACCGGGACAGCTTGGAACTATGGCTACACCTTC
>TRBD1|many|TRBV5-1|TRBJ2-2|19
CASSLALRTGLLITGELFF
TGCGCCAGCAGCTTGGCCCTTCGGACAGGGTTACTTATCACCGGGGAGCTGTTTTTT
>-|many|TRBV18|TRBJ2-5|14
CASSPPSQQETQYF
TGTGCCAGCTCACCACCGTCGCAGCAAGAGACCCAGTACTTC
>TRBD2|many|TRBV15|TRBJ2-3|15
CATSQRGVGSDTQYF
TGTGCCACCAGCCAGCGGGGGGTCGGATCAGATACGCAGTATTTT
>TRBD1|many|TRBV19|TRBJ2-5|16
CASSPLGGQVVETQYF
TGTGCCAGTAGTCCTCTGGGGGGACAGGTGGTGGAGACCCAGTACTTC
>TRBD2|many|TRBV5-4|TRBJ2-7|19
CASSPGGTSGGPGGYEQYF
TGTGCCAGCAGCCCCGGTGGGACTAGCGGGGGCCCGGGTGGTTACGAGCAGTACTTC
>-|many|TRBV5-1|TRBJ1-4|14
CASRSGAANEKLFF
TGCGCCAGCAGATCAGGGGCAGCTAATGAAAAACTGTTTTTT
>TRBD1|many|TRBV2|TRBJ2-5|15
CASSVHRGAQETQYF
TGTGCCAGCAGTGTTCACAGGGGAGCCCAAGAGACCCAGTACTTC